This TCR beta chain emerged from a study of OX40 agonist ivuxolimab in advanced cancers. Study background: Among those enrolled, mean age was 60 years (range roughly 23 to 79) and about 81% were male. Participants could have had prior anti-PD-1, anti-PD-L1 or anti-CTLA-4 therapy, and 40% had some. Study-wide results and limits: Clonal expansion in partial responders at 0.1-3.0 mg/kg ranked among the lowest.

This CDR3 is built from 12 residues. V was cut by 3 bases and J by 9 bases, with 9 bases left in between. The germline CDR1 and CDR2 sequences are LNHDA and SQIVND (reference sequence). Measured with immunoSEQ multiplex PCR; TCRdb has only the in-frame clones, and not every one. The table shows about 22,000 clones, with 75% to 90% occurring only once. With respect to this clone: Its antigen is undetermined.

Sequences were derived from CD4+ or CD8+ T cells sorted from blood, sampled in a trial of the OX40 agonist ivuxolimab. The chain carries TRBV19 and TRBJ1-5, with D tentatively TRBD1 (5 bases). This receptor was taken from an adult with an advanced solid tumor such as melanoma, head and neck, liver or kidney cancer. The CDR3 protein is CASSMLGGPQHF. DNA of the CDR3: TGTGCCAGTAGTATGTTGGGGGGGCCCCAGCATTTT.